This T cell receptor (beta chain) was recovered during a study of control samples from healthy donors and cancer patients. Libraries were prepared by immunoSEQ multiplex PCR; TCRdb keeps only in-frame clonotypes and omits some of them. The sample has around 96,000 clones, over 85% seen once. CDR1 is MRHNA and CDR2 is SNTAGT in the germline V gene. The CDR3 length is 16 residues. Between the trimmed V and J ends, which lost 1 base and 0 bases, there was a span of 11 bases. The J gene is TRBJ2-3, the V gene TRBV6-4; D not certain. Sample: blood. This receptor was identified in a young man in good health. The CDR3 bases are TGTGCCAGCAGTGACTGGGCTGACACTAGCACAGATACGCAGTATTTT. It yields the protein CASSDWADTSTDTQYF.